The source of this T cell receptor beta chain is a study of blood T cell repertoires in COVID-19. Study-level information: The study drew acute and convalescent COVID-19 samples from the United States, Italy and Spain. Sources were T cells, B-cell-depleted T cells, or PBMCs; the material itself was cDNA or gDNA.

This CDR3 has 14 residues. Per germline, CDR1 LGHDT and CDR2 YNNKEL (reference sequence). V was shortened by 6 bases and J by 4 bases, with 13 bases between the two germline ends. This clone was detected only once. Per the original data handling: Estimation of nucleated cell counts relied on the amplification of reference gene primers. Sequenced by immunoSEQ multiplex PCR; TCRdb stores in-frame clones only, minus some. The V and J calls and the clone size are those of that table, but D and trimming were determined from the DNA. The repertoire consists of some 40,000 clones, with almost 85% occurring once and the leading ten covering roughly an eighth.

The TCR sequence derives from a human donor in a cohort sampled during active COVID-19. Sequenced sample: peripheral blood. V and J are TRBV3-1 (or the pseudogene TRBV3-2) and TRBJ1-3, with a tentative D call TRBD1 (6 bases). DNA for the CDR3: TGTGCCAGCAGTCACCAGGGGTACGGAAACACCATATATTTT. Amino acid sequence: CASSHQGYGNTIYF.